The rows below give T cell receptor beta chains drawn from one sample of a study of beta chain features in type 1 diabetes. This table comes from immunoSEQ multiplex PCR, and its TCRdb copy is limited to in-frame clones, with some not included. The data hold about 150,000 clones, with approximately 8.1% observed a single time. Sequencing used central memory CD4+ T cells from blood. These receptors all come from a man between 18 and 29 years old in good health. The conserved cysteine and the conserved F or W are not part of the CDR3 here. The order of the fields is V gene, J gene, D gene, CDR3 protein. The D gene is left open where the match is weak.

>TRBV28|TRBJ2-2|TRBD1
ASSPFGTVRGLTGELF
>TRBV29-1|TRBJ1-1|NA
SVVYGDNTEAF
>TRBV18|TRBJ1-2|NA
ASSPPDSLGGYT
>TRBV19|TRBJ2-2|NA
ASSILTGELF
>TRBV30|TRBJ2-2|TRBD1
ACRSGGWTGELF
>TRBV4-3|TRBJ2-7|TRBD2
ASSQDLAGHGEQY
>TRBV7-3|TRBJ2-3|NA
ASSADDRTDTQY
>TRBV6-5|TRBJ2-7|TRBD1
ASRNPGQGYEQY
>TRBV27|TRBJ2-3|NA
ASSLSYTDTQY
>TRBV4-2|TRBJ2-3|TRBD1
ASSQGDRGLDTQY
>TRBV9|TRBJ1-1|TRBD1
ASSEQGQGNTEAF
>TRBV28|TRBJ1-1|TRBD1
ASTRTGGGRA
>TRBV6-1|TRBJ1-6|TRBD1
ASSQGEWRSPLH
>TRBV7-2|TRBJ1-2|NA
ASSLAGADGYGYT
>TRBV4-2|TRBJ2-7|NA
ASSQEEDGTYEQY